Listed below are T cell receptor beta chains from one sample, sequenced in a study of response to subunit inactivated influenza vaccine. TCRdb independently ran MiXCR on the RT-PCR reads; one entry per CDR3 protein. The sample contains under 200,000 distinct CDR3 sequences, about 10% of which appear only once. The specimen was CD8+ T cells sorted from PBMCs, collected 23 months after vaccination. The receptors stem from a man between 50 and 75 years old who received an inactivated influenza vaccine. CDR3s include the opening cysteine and the closing phenylalanine or tryptophan. Fields, in order: D gene, J gene, clone size, V gene, CDR3 protein, CDR3 DNA. D genes are given only for firm matches. Size values are once, few and many counts, or a class for expanded clones, and some rows have none.

- | TRBJ2-7 | many | TRBV11-2 | CASSVKWYEQYF | TGTGCCAGCAGCGTAAAGTGGTACGAGCAGTACTTC
- | TRBJ2-7 | - | TRBV24-1 | CATSDYRDGSYEQYF | TGTGCCACCAGTGATTATCGGGACGGTTCCTACGAGCAGTACTTC
- | TRBJ1-5 | - | TRBV20-1 | CSATPYGQYSNQPQHF | TGCAGTGCCACCCCGTACGGACAGTATAGCAATCAGCCCCAGCATTTT
- | TRBJ2-6 | - | TRBV3-1 | CASSPIRGPTGANVLTF | TGTGCCAGCAGCCCCATTCGGGGACCCACTGGGGCCAACGTCCTGACTTTC
- | TRBJ2-7 | many | TRBV4-1 | CASSGGDIQHF | TGCGCCAGCAGTGGGGGGGACATTCAGCACTTC
TRBD2 | TRBJ2-2 | - | TRBV9 | CASSEGTSVGGELFF | TGTGCCAGCAGTGAAGGGACTAGCGTGGGCGGGGAGCTGTTTTTT
- | TRBJ2-1 | - | TRBV13 | CASSLEVATYSYNEQFF | TGTGCCAGCAGCTTAGAGGTGGCTACCTACTCCTACAATGAGCAGTTCTTC
- | TRBJ2-2 | few | TRBV7-8 | CASNRFPATGELFF | TGTGCCAGCAACAGATTTCCGGCTACCGGGGAGCTGTTTTTT
- | TRBJ1-1 | - | TRBV10-3 | CAISELNTEAFF | TGTGCCATCAGTGAGTTGAACACTGAAGCTTTCTTT
- | TRBJ2-1 | many | TRBV7-8 | CASSLIPASYNEQFF | TGTGCCAGCAGCTTAATTCCTGCCTCCTACAATGAGCAGTTCTTC
TRBD2 | TRBJ2-1 | few | TRBV12-5 | CASGLATSGTHNEQFF | TGTGCTAGTGGTTTGGCTACTAGCGGGACTCACAATGAGCAGTTCTTC
- | TRBJ2-5 | - | TRBV29-1 | CSVIRGLQETQYF | TGCAGCGTTATCCGAGGTCTTCAAGAGACCCAGTACTTC
TRBD1 | TRBJ1-6 | - | TRBV30 | CAWNWDSNSPLHF | TGTGCCTGGAACTGGGACAGTAATTCACCCCTCCACTTT
- | TRBJ1-6 | few | TRBV20-1 | CSAERQVPDSPLHF | TGCAGTGCTGAAAGACAGGTGCCAGATTCACCCCTCCACTTT
- | TRBJ2-3 | - | TRBV30 | CAWSTTGPTDTQYF | TGTGCCTGGAGTACCACGGGACCCACAGATACGCAGTATTTT
TRBD1 | TRBJ1-1 | - | TRBV27 | CASSSQGDATEAFF | TGTGCCAGCAGTTCACAGGGGGATGCTACTGAAGCTTTCTTT
- | TRBJ1-1 | few | TRBV20-1 | CSASPLIGEPNTEAFF | TGCAGTGCTAGTCCCCTTATTGGGGAGCCGAACACTGAAGCTTTCTTT
TRBD1 | TRBJ2-1 | once | TRBV6-4 | CASSDNRGYEQFF | TGTGCCAGCAGTGACAACAGGGGGTATGAGCAGTTCTTC
- | TRBJ1-1 | few | TRBV7-2 | CASSLNAPTEAFF | TGTGCCAGCAGCTTAAATGCCCCGACTGAAGCTTTCTTT
- | TRBJ1-1 | - | TRBV5-1 | CASSPWQGGRTEAFF | TGCGCCAGCAGCCCCTGGCAGGGAGGGAGGACTGAAGCTTTCTTT
- | TRBJ2-2 | - | TRBV14 | CASSHGTTGELFF | TGTGCCAGCAGCCACGGGACCACCGGGGAGCTGTTTTTT
TRBD2 | TRBJ2-1 | few | TRBV12-3/TRBV12-4 | CASSLLGGGAGEQFF | TGTGCCAGCAGTTTACTGGGCGGGGGGGCCGGTGAGCAGTTCTTC
- | TRBJ1-3 | few | TRBV11-2 | CASSRTADSGNTIYF | TGTGCCAGCAGCCGAACAGCGGACTCTGGAAACACCATATATTTT
- | TRBJ2-4 | many | TRBV7-2 | CASSLASQGAKNIQYF | TGTGCCAGCAGCTTGGCCTCGCAGGGAGCCAAAAACATTCAGTACTTC
- | TRBJ2-5 | - | TRBV4-3 | CASSQDWARGEETQYF | TGCGCCAGCAGCCAAGATTGGGCCAGGGGCGAGGAGACCCAGTACTTC
- | TRBJ2-2 | few | TRBV10-3 | CAIRGLTGPSNTGELFF | TGTGCCATCAGAGGTCTTACAGGGCCTTCGAACACCGGGGAGCTGTTTTTT
- | TRBJ2-7 | many | TRBV6-5 | CASSYTGTEQYF | TGTGCCAGCAGTTACACCGGGACGGAGCAGTACTTC
- | TRBJ1-3 | - | TRBV2 | CASSADTFKGENTIYF | TGTGCCAGCAGCGCGGACACGTTTAAGGGGGAGAACACCATATATTTT
TRBD2 | TRBJ2-3 | few | TRBV6-1 | CASRTLAGSTDTQYF | TGTGCCAGCAGAACACTAGCGGGATCAACAGATACGCAGTATTTT
- | TRBJ2-5 | many | TRBV6-2/TRBV6-3 | CASSYSRWQEIPQETQYF | TGTGCCAGCAGTTACTCGAGATGGCAGGAAATCCCGCAAGAGACCCAGTACTTC
- | TRBJ1-1 | - | TRBV20-1 | CSATRRQIEAFF | TGCAGTGCTACACGCCGGCAGATTGAGGCTTTCTTT
- | TRBJ2-7 | - | TRBV7-9 | CASSHVRGRAYEQYF | TGTGCCAGCAGCCATGTGAGGGGCAGAGCTTACGAGCAGTACTTC
TRBD2 | TRBJ2-5 | few | TRBV11-1 | CASSVGLAGQETQYF | TGTGCCAGCAGCGTAGGACTAGCGGGCCAAGAGACCCAGTACTTC
TRBD2 | TRBJ2-1 | - | TRBV27 | CASSLLAGGIGEQFF | TGTGCCAGCAGTTTATTAGCGGGGGGCATTGGTGAGCAGTTCTTC
- | TRBJ2-1 | - | TRBV6-2/TRBV6-3 | CASSYGGAHEQFF | TGTGCCAGCAGTTACGGGGGGGCCCATGAGCAGTTCTTC
- | TRBJ2-1 | few | TRBV9 | CASSVADRNNEQFF | TGTGCCAGCAGCGTAGCTGACAGAAACAATGAGCAGTTCTTC
- | TRBJ2-3 | - | TRBV7-8 | CASSLGPGTDTQYF | TGTGCCAGCAGCTTAGGCCCTGGAACAGATACGCAGTATTTT
TRBD2 | TRBJ2-1 | few | TRBV4-2 | CASSQRLAGVEQFF | TGTGCCAGCAGTCAGCGCCTAGCGGGAGTTGAGCAGTTCTTC
- | TRBJ2-7 | few | TRBV11-2 | CASSLGGPHSYEQYF | TGTGCCAGCAGCCTAGGCGGCCCTCACTCCTACGAGCAGTACTTC
- | TRBJ2-7 | few | TRBV3-1 | CASTPLGRDHEQYF | TGTGCCAGCACCCCCCTCGGCAGGGACCACGAGCAGTACTTC
- | TRBJ2-7 | - | TRBV13 | CASSTPKGAYEQYF | TGTGCCAGCAGCACGCCGAAGGGAGCCTACGAGCAGTACTTC
- | TRBJ2-3 | many | TRBV6-1 | CASSVWDTTDTQYF | TGTGCCAGCAGTGTATGGGACACCACAGATACGCAGTATTTT
- | TRBJ2-5 | - | TRBV7-9 | CASSLGWETLYF | TGTGCCAGCAGCTTAGGTTGGGAGACCCTGTACTTC
TRBD1 | TRBJ2-7 | many | TRBV10-3 | CAISESRSAGGSYEQYF | TGTGCCATCAGTGAGTCTAGATCGGCAGGGGGCTCCTACGAGCAGTACTTC
- | TRBJ2-2 | once | TRBV5-6 | CASSLEWQQYTVELFF | TGTGCCAGCAGCTTGGAATGGCAGCAATACACCGTGGAGCTGTTTTTT
TRBD1 | TRBJ1-1 | few | TRBV2 | CASSEGQGGTEAFF | TGTGCCAGCAGTGAAGGACAGGGAGGCACTGAAGCTTTCTTT
- | TRBJ2-1 | few | TRBV28 | CASSLPSGNEQFF | TGTGCCAGCAGTTTACCCTCTGGCAATGAGCAGTTCTTC
TRBD2 | TRBJ2-1 | - | TRBV29-1 | CSVDPGLAGNGNEQFF | TGCAGCGTTGACCCGGGACTAGCGGGGAACGGGAATGAGCAGTTCTTC
- | TRBJ1-2 | - | TRBV24-1 | CATSATGDCYTF | TGTGCCACCAGTGCGACCGGGGATTGCTACACCTTC
TRBD2 | TRBJ2-3 | - | TRBV28 | CASSLSGLAGVAPTDTQYF | TGTGCCAGCAGTTTATCGGGACTAGCGGGAGTTGCTCCCACAGATACGCAGTATTTT
TRBD2 | TRBJ2-3 | - | TRBV4-3 | CASSQDPAGGTDTQYF | TGCGCCAGCAGCCAAGATCCAGCGGGGGGCACAGATACGCAGTATTTT
- | TRBJ1-2 | - | TRBV20-1 | CSADVLRRRRNGYTF | TGCAGTGCTGACGTCCTACGGAGGAGACGGAATGGCTACACCTTC
- | TRBJ2-7 | many | TRBV9 | CASSARDEGSHEQYF | TGTGCCAGCAGCGCTCGTGATGAGGGTAGCCACGAGCAGTACTTC
- | TRBJ1-1 | - | TRBV11-1 | CASSSPYGVWNTEAFF | TGTGCCAGCAGCTCCCCCTACGGGGTGTGGAACACTGAAGCTTTCTTT
TRBD2 | TRBJ2-3 | few | TRBV4-3 | CASSQGEGTKQYF | TGCGCCAGCAGCCAGGGGGAAGGGACTAAGCAGTATTTT